Listed below are T cell receptor beta chains from one sample, sequenced in a study of preoperative IRX-2 immunotherapy in early breast cancer. The method was immunoSEQ multiplex PCR; TCRdb's version includes in-frame clones alone and lacks a portion of them. This table holds more than 50,000 clones, roughly 95% found once. Sampling was carried out from a patient treated with IRX-2 immunotherapy. Receptors were obtained from a human donor with breast cancer. Each CDR3 is given with its conserved first and last residue. The D gene is left open where the match is weak. The size of a clone is reported for some rows only, either as once, few or many, or as a class for expanded clones.

TRBV18	12	once	TRBD1	TRBJ1-6	TGTGCCACCGGGACAGTTAATTCACCCCTCCACTTT	CATGTVNSPLHF
TRBV11-3	14	.	.	TRBJ2-5	TGTGCCAGCAGCAGGGCAGCCGTGGGAGAGACCCAGTACTTC	CASSRAAVGETQYF
TRBV25-1	16	.	TRBD1	TRBJ2-1	TGTGCCAGCAGTGAATATGTTTTTAGGGGGCGAGCTGAGCAGTTCTTC	CASSEYVFRGRAEQFF
TRBV7-9	11	.	.	TRBJ2-3	TGTGCCTCCTACTACACAGATACGCAGTATTTT	CASYYTDTQYF
TRBV5-6	17	.	.	TRBJ1-3	TGTGCCAGCAGCCGAGGACACGGGACAACCTCTGGAAACACCATATATTTT	CASSRGHGTTSGNTIYF
TRBV2	14	.	TRBD2	TRBJ2-3	TGTGCCAGCAGTAAGCGGGGGGGAACAGATACGCAGTATTTT	CASSKRGGTDTQYF
TRBV11-2	16	.	TRBD2	TRBJ2-2	TGTGCCAGCAGCTCCCGCCTAGCGGGGTCGGCCGGGGAGCTGTTTTTT	CASSSRLAGSAGELFF
TRBV9	17	.	TRBD1	TRBJ1-5	TGTGCCAGCAGCGACAGGGGAGGCGTGCGGCGCAATCAGCCCCAGCATTTT	CASSDRGGVRRNQPQHF
TRBV19	15	few	.	TRBJ1-2	TGTGCCAGTAGTGTGGACTTTAACGGATTACTTGACTACACCTTC	CASSVDFNGLLDYTF
TRBV6-1	14	.	.	TRBJ2-7	TGTGCCAGCAGGGTTAGCGGACGATCCTACGAGCAGTACTTC	CASRVSGRSYEQYF
TRBV5-4	12	.	.	TRBJ2-7	TGTGCCAGCGGGAGGTCTACCTACGAGCAGTACTTC	CASGRSTYEQYF
TRBV18	12	.	.	TRBJ1-6	TGTGCCAGCTCACCAACCCCATTACCCCTCCACTTT	CASSPTPLPLHF
TRBV6-4	12	.	.	TRBJ2-5	TGTGCCAGCGCCCCCTGGGAAGAGACCCAGTACTTC	CASAPWEETQYF
TRBV7-5	13	.	.	TRBJ2-3	TGTGCCAGAAGCCCAAGGGGCCGGGGCGCGCAGTATTTT	CARSPRGRGAQYF
TRBV2	14	.	.	TRBJ1-6	TGTGCCAGCACAGGGAGCTCCTATAATTCACCCCTCCACTTT	CASTGSSYNSPLHF
TRBV7-2	17	.	.	TRBJ1-6	TGTGCCAGCAGCTTAATAAAGGGGAGCTCCTATAATTCACCCCTCCACTTT	CASSLIKGSSYNSPLHF
TRBV9	16	.	.	TRBJ2-3	TGTGCCAGCAGCGCGTGGGACTTTCGAGGCACAGATACGCAGTATTTT	CASSAWDFRGTDTQYF
TRBV7-3	13	.	.	TRBJ1-6	TGTGCCAGCAGCTCCGTGAGAAATTCACCCCTCCACTTT	CASSSVRNSPLHF
TRBV7-8	11	.	.	TRBJ2-1	TGTGCCAGCGCGGGGCACAATGAGCAGTTCTTC	CASAGHNEQFF
TRBV30	15	.	TRBD2	TRBJ2-3	TGTGCCTGGAGGGGACTAGGAAGTATCACAGATACGCAGTATTTT	CAWRGLGSITDTQYF
TRBV4-2	16	.	.	TRBJ2-2	TGTGCCAGCAGCCAAGACGTCCGGGGTGGGACCGGGGAGCTGTTTTTT	CASSQDVRGGTGELFF
TRBV5-1	13	.	.	TRBJ2-3	TGCGCCAGCAGCTTGGTCCCCACAGATACGCAGTATTTT	CASSLVPTDTQYF
TRBV19	16	.	.	TRBJ1-6	TGTGCCAGTAGTACCGTGGGGGGACGGGGAAATTCACCCCTCCACTTT	CASSTVGGRGNSPLHF
TRBV9	17	.	.	TRBJ1-4	TGTGCCAGCAGCGTAGGGGCAAACCTTGCAACTAATGAAAAACTGTTTTTT	CASSVGANLATNEKLFF
TRBV27	14	.	TRBD1	TRBJ1-1	TGTGCCAGCATACCGCGACAGGGGGTAACTGAAGCTTTCTTT	CASIPRQGVTEAFF
TRBV5-1	16	.	.	TRBJ1-1	TGCGCCAGCAGCTTGGTTCCCGGGTCGTGGAACACTGAAGCTTTCTTT	CASSLVPGSWNTEAFF
TRBV5-1	15	.	TRBD2	TRBJ2-7	TGCGCCAGCAGCTTGGCAAGCGGGAGCACCTACGAGCAGTACTTC	CASSLASGSTYEQYF
TRBV7-9	15	.	.	TRBJ2-5	TGTGCCAGCAGCTTAGGTTTAGGGGTAAGAGAGACCCAGTACTTC	CASSLGLGVRETQYF
TRBV27	16	.	TRBD2	TRBJ2-7	TGTGCCAGCAGTATCCTACTAGCGGGAGGTGGCTACGAGCAGTACTTC	CASSILLAGGGYEQYF
TRBV27	15	.	TRBD2	TRBJ2-3	TGTGCCAGCAGGCGACTAGCGGGTTCTACAGATACGCAGTATTTT	CASRRLAGSTDTQYF
TRBV5-1	13	.	.	TRBJ2-5	TGCGCCAGCAGCTTGCTCCACCAAGAGACCCAGTACTTC	CASSLLHQETQYF
TRBV30	14	once	TRBD1	TRBJ1-2	TGTGCCTGGACGTACAGGGGGTCGATCTATGGCTACACCTTC	CAWTYRGSIYGYTF
TRBV6-5	15	once	.	TRBJ1-6	TGTGCCAGCAGGCCCCGACTTCGGCCCCTTTCACCCCTCCACTTT	CASRPRLRPLSPLHF
TRBV6-5	15	once	TRBD2	TRBJ2-1	TGTGCCAGCAAACTAGCGGGAGGGCCTCACAATGAGCAGTTCTTC	CASKLAGGPHNEQFF
TRBV29-1	13	.	TRBD1	TRBJ2-7	TGCAGCGTCGGACAGGGCAGATCCTACGAGCAGTACTTC	CSVGQGRSYEQYF
TRBV18	16	.	.	TRBJ1-4	TGTGCCAGCTCACCGACGACCGGGACACAGAATGAAAAACTGTTTTTT	CASSPTTGTQNEKLFF
TRBV6-6	15	.	TRBD1	TRBJ2-7	TGTGCCAGCAGGGACAGGGAACATGGATCCTACGAGCAGTACTTC	CASRDREHGSYEQYF
TRBV20-1	11	.	.	TRBJ2-3	TGCAGTGCTAGGGCCCCATATACGCAGTATTTT	CSARAPYTQYF
TRBV28	16	.	TRBD2	TRBJ2-7	TGTGCCAGCAGTCCGTGGACTAGCGGGCCCCTCTACGAGCAGTACTTC	CASSPWTSGPLYEQYF
TRBV30	17	.	TRBD2	TRBJ2-7	TGTGCCTGGAGTCCCGTCCCCCGGGCTAGCGGGAGGAACGAGCAGTACTTC	CAWSPVPRASGRNEQYF
TRBV11-1	15	.	.	TRBJ2-7	TGTGCCAGCAGCCAAAACCGGGGACGGACCTACGAGCAGTACTTC	CASSQNRGRTYEQYF
TRBV20-1	11	.	.	TRBJ2-7	TGCAGTGCTTTAGGGTTTTACGAGCAGTACTTC	CSALGFYEQYF
TRBV28	15	.	.	TRBJ2-7	TGTGCCAGCATCGGTCGCACTCGAGTTGATTACGAGCAGTACTTC	CASIGRTRVDYEQYF
TRBV18	13	.	.	TRBJ1-1	TGTGCCAGCTCACCACCGAGGAGGGGTGAAGCTTTCTTT	CASSPPRRGEAFF
TRBV5-4	14	.	TRBD1	TRBJ1-4	TGTGCCAGCAGCTTGACAGGGGGTAGCGAAAAACTGTTTTTT	CASSLTGGSEKLFF